The 6 T cell receptor beta chains presented below share a single source sample, sequenced in a study of T cell responses to AZD1222 COVID-19 vaccine. The repertoire was sequenced with immunoSEQ multiplex PCR; TCRdb's copy has only in-frame clones and lacks some. This table holds under 150,000 clones, under 95% found once. Here the sequenced sample was peripheral blood, taken on day 0 of AZD1222 vaccination. These receptors all come from an adult in good health.

V gene TRBV10-3 combines with J gene TRBJ2-7; possibly TRBD1 for D (6 bases). V was shortened by 0 bases and J by 6 bases, with 12 bases between the two germline ends. In germline, CDR1 is ENHRY, CDR2 SYGVKD. The length of the CDR3 is 14 residues. CDR3 DNA sequence: TGTGCCATCAGTGAGTCGTATGAAGGGGGCGAGCAGTACTTC. Protein sequence: CAISESYEGGEQYF.

V and J are TRBV7-2 and TRBJ1-2; a possible D gene is TRBD1 (5 bases). V lost 0 bases and J 5 bases, leaving 10 bases between the germline ends. This CDR3 contains 14 residues. Per the germline V gene, CDR1 is SGHTA and CDR2 is FQGNSA. Here the CDR3 reads CASSLAGAEYGYTF. The CDR3 bases are TGTGCCAGCAGCTTAGCAGGGGCTGAGTATGGCTACACCTTC. Variable domain in full (rest from reference TRBV7-2 and TRBJ1-2): GAGVSQSPSNKVTEKGKDVELRCDPISGHTALYWYRQSLGQGLEFLIYFQGNSAPDKSGLPSDRFSAERTGGSVSTLTIQRTQQEDSAVYLCASSLAGAEYGYTFGSGTRLTVV.

The chain is built from TRBV20-1 and TRBJ2-1, with unresolved D. The germline gives CDR1 DFQATT, CDR2 SNEGSKA (reference sequence). This CDR3 region has 10 residues. The V end lost 5 bases, the J end lost 4 bases, and 3 bases lay between the germline ends. CDR3 amino acids: CSAGYNEQFF. The CDR3 DNA sequence: TGCAGTGCTGGATACAATGAGCAGTTCTTC.

V is TRBV6-1 and J is TRBJ2-7; 9 nucleotides agree with TRBD2. Trimming cost V 4 bases and J 1 base; bases outside gene matches: 5. This CDR3 spans 15 amino acids. Germline CDR1 reads MNHNS; CDR2 reads SASEGT. The CDR3: CASSGAGGHSYEQYF. The CDR3 nucleotides read TGTGCCAGCAGTGGAGCGGGGGGCCATTCCTACGAGCAGTACTTC.

The chain uses TRBV2 and TRBJ2-7; 8 bases fit TRBD1. The CDR3 is 13 amino acids. Trimming at V came to 7 bases and at J to 0 bases, leaving 2 bases not matched to a gene. Germline CDR1 and CDR2: SNHLY and FYNNEI. CDR3 DNA: TGTGCCAGCATCACAGGGGGCTCCTACGAGCAGTACTTC. It yields the protein CASITGGSYEQYF.

For the CDR3, the DNA is TGTGCCAGCAGCTTAGACGGGTACTCTGAAGACACCATATATTTT. Its protein is CASSLDGYSEDTIYF. The V gene is TRBV7-2, the J gene TRBJ1-3; no reliable D call. V gave up 1 base and J gave up 8 bases, with 15 bases separating them. The CDR3 is made up of 15 amino acids. Germline V gene sequence: CDR1 SGHTA, CDR2 FQGNSA.